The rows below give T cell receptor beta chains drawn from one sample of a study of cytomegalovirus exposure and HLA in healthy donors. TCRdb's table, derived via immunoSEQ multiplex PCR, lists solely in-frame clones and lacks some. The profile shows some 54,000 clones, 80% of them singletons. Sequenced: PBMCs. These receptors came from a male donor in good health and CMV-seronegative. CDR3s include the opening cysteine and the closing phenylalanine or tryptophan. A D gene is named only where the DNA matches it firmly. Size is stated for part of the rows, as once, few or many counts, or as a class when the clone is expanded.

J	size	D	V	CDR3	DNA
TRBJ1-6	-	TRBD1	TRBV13	CASSLDRGQDSPLHF	TGTGCCAGCAGCCTGGACAGGGGGCAGGATTCACCCCTCCACTTT
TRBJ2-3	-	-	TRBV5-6	CASSSRPVFTDTQYF	TGTGCCAGCAGCTCCAGGCCAGTTTTCACAGATACGCAGTATTTT
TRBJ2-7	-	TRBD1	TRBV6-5	CASSSTGFEQYF	TGTGCCAGCAGTTCGACAGGGTTCGAGCAGTACTTC
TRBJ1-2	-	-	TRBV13	CASSLRGGGYTF	TGTGCCAGCAGCTTACGGGGGGGTGGCTACACCTTC
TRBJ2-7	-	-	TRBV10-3	CAISGDGYEQYF	TGTGCCATCAGTGGAGACGGGTACGAGCAGTACTTC
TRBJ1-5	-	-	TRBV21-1	CASPTRGGYQPQHF	TGTGCCAGCCCTACGCGGGGCGGCTATCAGCCCCAGCATTTT
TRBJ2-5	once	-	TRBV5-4	CASSIRTDQETQYF	TGTGCCAGCAGCATCCGGACAGACCAAGAGACCCAGTACTTC
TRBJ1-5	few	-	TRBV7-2	CASSPETGNQPQHF	TGTGCCAGCAGCCCGGAGACAGGCAATCAGCCCCAGCATTTT
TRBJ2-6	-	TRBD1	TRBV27	CASSPWTGAGANVLTF	TGTGCCAGCAGTCCGTGGACAGGAGCGGGGGCCAACGTCCTGACTTTC
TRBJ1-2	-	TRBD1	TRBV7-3	CASSEGQLGGYTF	TGTGCCAGCAGCGAGGGACAGCTCGGAGGCTACACCTTC
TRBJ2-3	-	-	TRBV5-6	CASSRELVADTQYF	TGTGCCAGCAGCCGCGAATTAGTGGCAGATACGCAGTATTTT
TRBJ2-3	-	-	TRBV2	CASAYEADTQYF	TGTGCCAGCGCGTATGAGGCAGATACGCAGTATTTT
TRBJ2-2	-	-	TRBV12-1	CASIIPSGGSITGELFF	TGTGCCAGCATCATTCCTAGCGGGGGGTCTATCACCGGGGAGCTGTTTTTT
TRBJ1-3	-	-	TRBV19	CASTPKGRAGNTIYF	TGTGCCAGTACCCCTAAGGGCAGGGCTGGAAACACCATATATTTT
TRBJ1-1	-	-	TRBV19	CASSIGAGLRFMNTEAFF	TGTGCCAGTAGTATAGGGGCGGGGCTCCGCTTTATGAACACTGAAGCTTTCTTT
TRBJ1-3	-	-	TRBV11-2	CASSLVFGQSSGNTIYF	TGTGCCAGCAGCTTAGTTTTCGGACAGAGCTCTGGAAACACCATATATTTT
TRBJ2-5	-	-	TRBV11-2	CASSLAGEGLVETQYF	TGTGCCAGCAGCTTAGCCGGGGAAGGGTTAGTGGAAACCCAGTACTTC
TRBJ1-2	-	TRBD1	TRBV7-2	CASSTQTGGNYGYTF	TGTGCCAGCAGCACCCAGACAGGGGGCAACTATGGCTACACCTTC
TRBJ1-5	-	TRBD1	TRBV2	CASRARQGSFQPQHF	TGTGCCAGCAGAGCCAGACAGGGATCGTTTCAGCCCCAGCATTTT
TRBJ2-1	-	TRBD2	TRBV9	CASSGGLAVYNEQFF	TGTGCCAGCAGCGGGGGACTAGCGGTTTACAATGAGCAGTTCTTC
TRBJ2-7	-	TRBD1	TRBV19	CASSELGQNYYEQYF	TGTGCCAGTAGCGAGCTGGGACAGAACTACTACGAGCAGTACTTC
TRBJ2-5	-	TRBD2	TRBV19	CASSIELADYQETQYF	TGTGCCAGTAGTATAGAGCTAGCGGACTACCAAGAGACCCAGTACTTC
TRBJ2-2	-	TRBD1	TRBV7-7	CASSLGQPNTGELFF	TGTGCTAGCAGCTTGGGACAGCCGAACACCGGGGAGCTGTTTTTT
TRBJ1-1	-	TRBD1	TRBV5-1	CASSSTGLNTEAFF	TGCGCCAGCAGCTCGACAGGGCTAAACACTGAAGCTTTCTTT
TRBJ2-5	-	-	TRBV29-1	CSVDSQETQYF	TGCAGCGTTGACAGCCAAGAGACCCAGTACTTC
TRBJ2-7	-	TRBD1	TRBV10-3	CAISGGTGEGEQYF	TGTGCCATCAGTGGGGGGACAGGGGAAGGCGAGCAGTACTTC
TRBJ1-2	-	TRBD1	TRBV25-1	CASRGQGGYTF	TGTGCCAGCAGGGGACAGGGCGGCTACACCTTC
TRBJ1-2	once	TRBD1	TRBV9	CASRQTGVNYGYTF	TGTGCCAGCAGGCAGACAGGGGTAAACTATGGCTACACCTTC
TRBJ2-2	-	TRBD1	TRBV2	CASKQGPHTGELFF	TGTGCCAGCAAACAGGGGCCCCACACCGGGGAGCTGTTTTTT
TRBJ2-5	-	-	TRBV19	CASRNRDETQYF	TGTGCCAGTCGTAACAGGGATGAGACCCAGTACTTC
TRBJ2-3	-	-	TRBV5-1	CASSLEGHSTDTQYF	TGCGCCAGCAGCTTGGAAGGACATAGCACAGATACGCAGTATTTT
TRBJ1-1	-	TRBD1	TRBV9	CASSRTGGEAFF	TGTGCCAGCAGCCGGACAGGGGGTGAAGCTTTCTTT
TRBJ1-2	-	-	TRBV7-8	CASSPQGSNYGYTF	TGTGCCAGCAGCCCTCAGGGGTCTAACTATGGCTACACCTTC
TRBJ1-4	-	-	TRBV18	CASSPPSTYNEKLFF	TGTGCCAGCTCACCACCGTCCACCTATAATGAAAAACTGTTTTTT
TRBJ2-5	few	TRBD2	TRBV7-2	CASSHIPGLGQETQYF	TGTGCCAGCAGCCATATTCCGGGACTAGGGCAAGAGACCCAGTACTTC
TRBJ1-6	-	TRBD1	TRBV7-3	CASSRSAGGMVGSPLHF	TGTGCCAGCAGCCGGTCGGCAGGGGGTATGGTAGGTTCACCCCTCCACTTT
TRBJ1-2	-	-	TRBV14	CASSQDQFDGGIYTF	TGTGCCAGCAGCCAAGACCAGTTCGATGGAGGTATCTACACCTTC